This T cell receptor beta chain was identified in a study of blood T cell repertoires in COVID-19. Study at large: The study drew acute and convalescent COVID-19 samples from the United States, Italy and Spain. From T cells, B-cell-depleted T cells, or PBMCs came the material, which was cDNA or gDNA.

Unmatched junction bases numbered 10, after V lost 1 base and J lost 12 bases. Germline lookup yields CDR1 SGHTA and CDR2 FQGNSA. CDR3 length: 16 amino acids. All enrollees were roughly 18 to 95 years old and from fewer than 25 US areas. Participant reports of clinical history set cohort assignment. Sequencing was performed with immunoSEQ multiplex PCR; in TCRdb, only in-frame clones are kept and a portion is missing. The sample consists of hundreds of thousands of clones, 85% of them appearing once. This clonotype was obtained from a woman aged 30 to 39 who had been exposed to COVID-19. The J gene is TRBJ2-1, the V gene TRBV7-2; 12 bases line up with TRBD2. Sequenced input: PBMCs or T cells enriched from blood (not recorded which). The CDR3 bases are TGTGCCAGCAGCTTAGGGCGGGCTAGCGGGAGGGCCCGGCAGTTCTTC. Translating it yields CASSLGRASGRARQFF.